The T cell receptor (beta chain) described here comes from a study of blood T cells in healthy people across ages. The second PCR ran roughly 6 to 12 cycles with a sample-barcoded 5' primer and J-beta primers. The authors tagged each cDNA molecule using a template-switch adaptor with 12 random nucleotides. Samples each returned at least 2.5 million CDR3-containing paired-end reads. TCRdb re-called the 5' RACE reads with MiXCR, one entry per CDR3 protein. The sample lists about 1.5 million distinct CDR3 sequences, 42% seen once, with 7.9% in the top ten. The authors drew about 10 milliliters of peripheral blood from each donor. Germline CDR1 reads MNHEY; CDR2 reads SVGEGT. The CDR3 sequence is 16 residues long. V trimming: 0 bases; J trimming: 0 bases; junction bases outside the gene matches: 5.

This receptor was obtained from a woman between 18 and 29 years old in good health. The chain links TRBV6-2 or TRBV6-3 to TRBJ2-7; 7 nucleotides line up with TRBD1. The sequenced sample was blood. CDR3 sequence: CASSYSGQDFSYEQYF. CDR3 sequence (DNA): TGTGCCAGCAGTTACTCTGGACAGGATTTCTCCTACGAGCAGTACTTC.